This T cell receptor (beta chain) comes out of a study of T cells after posttransplantation cyclophosphamide. Study-wide findings and caveats: Donor-recipient repertoire similarity was low at 1-2 months, rising over year one. Blood and skin or GI T cell repertoires showed limited TRB overlap. After PTCy, TRB diversity resembled that of CNI/methotrexate controls.

A marrow graft followed busulfan-fludarabine conditioning, with cyclophosphamide on days +3 and +4. The CDR3 has 14 amino acids. V gave up 3 bases and J gave up 3 bases, with 9 bases separating them. CDR1 MNHEY and CDR2 SMNVEV come from the germline V gene (reference sequence). Of note for this clone: Antigen: not known.

The repertoire was sequenced with immunoSEQ multiplex PCR; TCRdb's copy has only in-frame clones and lacks some. The sample yields approximately 20,000 clones, approximately 86% seen once. This clonotype was sampled from a female patient in her forties or fifties who received an allogeneic stem cell transplant from a related donor, was CMV-positive, and had no GVHD. The graft donor may account for some of the T cells. Sequencing was performed on PBMCs, taken after allogeneic stem cell transplant with posttransplant cyclophosphamide. The chain joins TRBV27 to TRBJ1-5, with D perhaps matching TRBD1 (6 bases). The chain's CDR3 is CASSLKGVNQPQHF. The DNA of the CDR3 is TGTGCCAGCAGTTTGAAGGGGGTCAATCAGCCCCAGCATTTT.